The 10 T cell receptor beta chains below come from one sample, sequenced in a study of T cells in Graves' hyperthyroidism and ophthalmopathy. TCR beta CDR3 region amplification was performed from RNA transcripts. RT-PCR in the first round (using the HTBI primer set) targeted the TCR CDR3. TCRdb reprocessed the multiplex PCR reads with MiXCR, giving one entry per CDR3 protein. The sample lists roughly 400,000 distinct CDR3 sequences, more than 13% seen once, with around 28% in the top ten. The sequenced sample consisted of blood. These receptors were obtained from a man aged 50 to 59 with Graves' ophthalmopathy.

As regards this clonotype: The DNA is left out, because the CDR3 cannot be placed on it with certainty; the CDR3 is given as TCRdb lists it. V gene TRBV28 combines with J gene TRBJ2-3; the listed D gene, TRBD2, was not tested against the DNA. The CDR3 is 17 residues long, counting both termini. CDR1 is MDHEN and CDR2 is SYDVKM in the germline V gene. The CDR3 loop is CASSSSGLAGGSDTQYF.

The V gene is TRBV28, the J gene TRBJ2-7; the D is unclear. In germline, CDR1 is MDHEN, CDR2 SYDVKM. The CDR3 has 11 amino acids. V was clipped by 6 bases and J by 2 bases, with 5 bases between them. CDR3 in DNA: TGTGCCAGCAGGGATACCTACGAGCAGTACTTC. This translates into CASRDTYEQYF.

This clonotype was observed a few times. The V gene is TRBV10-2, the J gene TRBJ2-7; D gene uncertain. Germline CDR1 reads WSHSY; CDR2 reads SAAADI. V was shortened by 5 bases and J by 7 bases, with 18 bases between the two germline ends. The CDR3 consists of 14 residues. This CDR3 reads CASSRDRSLGEQYF. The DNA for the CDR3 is TGCGCCAGCAGTAGGGATCGGAGCCTAGGTGAGCAGTACTTC.

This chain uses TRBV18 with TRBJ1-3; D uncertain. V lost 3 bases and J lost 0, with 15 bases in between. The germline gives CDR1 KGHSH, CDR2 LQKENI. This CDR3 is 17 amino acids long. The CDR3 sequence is CASSPLPAAISGNTIYF. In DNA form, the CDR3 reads TGTGCCAGCTCACCCCTACCAGCGGCAATCTCTGGAAACACCATATATTTT.

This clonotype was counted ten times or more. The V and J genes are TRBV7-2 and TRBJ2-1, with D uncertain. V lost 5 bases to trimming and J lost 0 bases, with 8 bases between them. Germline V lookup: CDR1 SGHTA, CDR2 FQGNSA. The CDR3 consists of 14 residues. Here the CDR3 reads CASSPDSSYNEQFF. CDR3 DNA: TGTGCCAGCAGCCCCGATAGCTCCTACAATGAGCAGTTCTTC.

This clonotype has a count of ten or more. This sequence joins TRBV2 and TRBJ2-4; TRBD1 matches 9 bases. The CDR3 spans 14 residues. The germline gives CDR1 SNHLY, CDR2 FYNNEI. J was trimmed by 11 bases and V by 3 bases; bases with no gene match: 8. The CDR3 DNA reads TGTGCCAGCAGTGACGACAGGGGGGGATCCGTTCAGTACTTC. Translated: CASSDDRGGSVQYF.

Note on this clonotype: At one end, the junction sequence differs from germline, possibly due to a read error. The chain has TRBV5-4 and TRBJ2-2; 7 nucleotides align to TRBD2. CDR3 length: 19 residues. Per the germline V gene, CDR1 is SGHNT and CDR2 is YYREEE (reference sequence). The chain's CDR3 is CASSQDREAADSNTGELFF. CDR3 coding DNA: TGCGCCAGCAGCCAAGATCGGGAGGCCGCAGATTCGAACACCGGGGAGCTGTTTTTT. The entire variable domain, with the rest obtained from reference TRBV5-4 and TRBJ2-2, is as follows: ETGVTQSPTHLIKTRGQQVTLRCSSQSGHNTVSWYQQALGQGPQFIFQYYREEENGRGNFPPRFSGLQFPNYSSELNVNALELDDSALYLCASSQDREAADSNTGELFFGEGSRLTVL.

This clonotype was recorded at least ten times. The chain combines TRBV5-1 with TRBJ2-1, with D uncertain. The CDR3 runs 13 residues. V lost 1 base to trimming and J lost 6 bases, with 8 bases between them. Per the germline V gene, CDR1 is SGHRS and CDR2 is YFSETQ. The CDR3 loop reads CASSLSEPNEQFF. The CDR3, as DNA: TGCGCCAGCAGCTTGTCCGAACCCAATGAGCAGTTCTTC.

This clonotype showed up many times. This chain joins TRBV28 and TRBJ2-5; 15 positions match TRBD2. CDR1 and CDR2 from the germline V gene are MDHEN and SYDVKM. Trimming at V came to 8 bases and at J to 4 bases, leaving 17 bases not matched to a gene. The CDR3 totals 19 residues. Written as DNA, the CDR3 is TGTGCCAGCCTAGGACAGGGGACTAGCGGGAGGCCCTTTGGAGAGACCCAGTACTTC. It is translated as CASLGQGTSGRPFGETQYF.

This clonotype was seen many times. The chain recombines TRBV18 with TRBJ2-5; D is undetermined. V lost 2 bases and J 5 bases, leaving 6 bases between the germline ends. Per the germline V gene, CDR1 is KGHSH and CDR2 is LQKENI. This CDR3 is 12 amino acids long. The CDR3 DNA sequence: TGTGCCAGCTCACCATCGAGGGAGACCCAGTACTTC. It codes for CASSPSRETQYF. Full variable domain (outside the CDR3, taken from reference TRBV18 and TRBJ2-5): NAGVMQNPRHLVRRRGQEARLRCSPMKGHSHVYWYRQLPEEGLKFMVYLQKENIIDESGMPKERFSAEFPKEGPSILRIQQVVRGDSAAYFCASSPSRETQYFGPGTRLLVL.